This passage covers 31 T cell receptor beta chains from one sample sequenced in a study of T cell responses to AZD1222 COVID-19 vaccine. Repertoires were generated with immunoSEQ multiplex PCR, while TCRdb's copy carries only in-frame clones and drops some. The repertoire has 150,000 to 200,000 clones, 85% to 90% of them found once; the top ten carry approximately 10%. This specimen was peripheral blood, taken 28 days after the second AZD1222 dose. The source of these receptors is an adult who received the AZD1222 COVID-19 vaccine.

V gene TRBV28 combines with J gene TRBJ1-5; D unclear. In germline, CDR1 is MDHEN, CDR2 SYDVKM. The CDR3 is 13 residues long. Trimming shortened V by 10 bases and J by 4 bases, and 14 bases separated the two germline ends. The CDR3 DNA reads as TGTGCCATCCTCTCTTCACCAAATCAGCCCCAGCATTTT. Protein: CAILSSPNQPQHF. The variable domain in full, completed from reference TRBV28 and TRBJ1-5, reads DVKVTQSSRYLVKRTGEKVFLECVQDMDHENMFWYRQDPGLGLRLIYFSYDVKMKEKGDIPEGYSVSREKKERFSLILESASTNQTSMYLCAILSSPNQPQHFGDGTRLSIL.

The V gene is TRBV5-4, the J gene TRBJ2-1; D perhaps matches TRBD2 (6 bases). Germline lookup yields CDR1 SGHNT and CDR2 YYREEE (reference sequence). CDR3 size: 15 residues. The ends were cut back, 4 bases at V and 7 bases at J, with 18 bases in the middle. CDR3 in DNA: TGTGCCAGCAGCCCAGGAGGGGCCTGGAGGAATGAGCAGTTCTTC. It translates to CASSPGGAWRNEQFF.

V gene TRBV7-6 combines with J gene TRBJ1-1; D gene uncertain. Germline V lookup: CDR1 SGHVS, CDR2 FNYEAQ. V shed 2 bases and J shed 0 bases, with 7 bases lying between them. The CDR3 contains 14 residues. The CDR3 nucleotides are TGTGCCAGCAGCTTAAATCGATTGAACACTGAAGCTTTCTTT. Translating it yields CASSLNRLNTEAFF.

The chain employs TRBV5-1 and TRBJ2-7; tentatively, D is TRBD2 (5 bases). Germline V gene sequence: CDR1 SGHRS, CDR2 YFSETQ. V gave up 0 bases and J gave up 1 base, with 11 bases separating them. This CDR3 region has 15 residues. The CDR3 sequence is CASSLAGVFSYEQYF. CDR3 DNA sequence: TGCGCCAGCAGCTTGGCCGGGGTCTTTTCCTACGAGCAGTACTTC.

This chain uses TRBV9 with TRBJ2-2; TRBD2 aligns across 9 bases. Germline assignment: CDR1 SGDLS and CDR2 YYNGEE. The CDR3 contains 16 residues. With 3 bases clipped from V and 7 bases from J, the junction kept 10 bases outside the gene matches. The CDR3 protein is CASSGAERGVGGELFF. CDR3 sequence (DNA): TGTGCCAGCAGCGGCGCGGAGCGGGGGGTCGGCGGGGAGCTGTTTTTT.

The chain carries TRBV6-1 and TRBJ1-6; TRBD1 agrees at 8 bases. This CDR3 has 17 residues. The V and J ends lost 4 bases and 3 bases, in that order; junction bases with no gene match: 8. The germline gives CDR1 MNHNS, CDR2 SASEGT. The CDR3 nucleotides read TGTGCCAGCAGTGTCTTCGACAGGGGTCACTATAATTCACCCCTCCACTTT. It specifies CASSVFDRGHYNSPLHF.

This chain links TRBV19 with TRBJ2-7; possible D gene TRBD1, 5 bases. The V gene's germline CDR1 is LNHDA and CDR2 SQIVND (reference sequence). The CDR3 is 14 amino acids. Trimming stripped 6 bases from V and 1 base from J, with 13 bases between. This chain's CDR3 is CASRTRTSSYEQYF. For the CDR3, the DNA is TGTGCCAGTAGGACTCGGACATCGTCCTACGAGCAGTACTTC. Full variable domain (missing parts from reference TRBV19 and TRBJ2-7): DGGITQSPKYLFRKEGQNVTLSCEQNLNHDAMYWYRQDPGQGLRLIYYSQIVNDFQKGDIAEGYSVSREKKESFPLTVTSAQKNPTAFYLCASRTRTSSYEQYFGPGTRLTVT.

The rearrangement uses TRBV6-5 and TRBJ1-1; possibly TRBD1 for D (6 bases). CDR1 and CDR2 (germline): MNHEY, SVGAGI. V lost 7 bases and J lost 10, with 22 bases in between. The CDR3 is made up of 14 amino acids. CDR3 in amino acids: CASNPGRGRTGAFF. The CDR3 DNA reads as TGTGCCAGCAATCCCGGCAGGGGCCGAACAGGAGCTTTCTTT.

The CDR3 is CASSSTGANTEAFF. The CDR3 nucleotides read TGTGCCAGCAGCTCGACGGGGGCGAACACTGAAGCTTTCTTT. The rearrangement links TRBV7-2 to TRBJ1-1; the D gene is possibly TRBD1 (6 bases). CDR3 length: 14 amino acids. Germline loops: CDR1 SGHTA, CDR2 FQGNSA. V was cut by 4 bases and J by 1 base, with 10 bases left in between.

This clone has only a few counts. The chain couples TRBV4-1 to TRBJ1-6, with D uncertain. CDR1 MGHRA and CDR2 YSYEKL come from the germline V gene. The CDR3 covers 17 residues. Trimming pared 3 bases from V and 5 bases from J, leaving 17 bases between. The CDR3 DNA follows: TGCGCCAGCAGCCATGTTCGCCGGGGATCCGATAATTCACCCCTCCACTTT. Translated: CASSHVRRGSDNSPLHF.

CDR3 bases: TGTGCCAGCAGTTTAAGTTCAGGGGAGAGAGGCTACACCTTC. Amino acids: CASSLSSGERGYTF. This chain joins TRBV27 and TRBJ1-2, with a possible D match to TRBD1 (6 bases). The germline V gene encodes CDR1 MNHEY and CDR2 SMNVEV (reference sequence). The CDR3 runs 14 residues. Trimming stripped 2 bases from V and 8 bases from J, with 15 bases between.

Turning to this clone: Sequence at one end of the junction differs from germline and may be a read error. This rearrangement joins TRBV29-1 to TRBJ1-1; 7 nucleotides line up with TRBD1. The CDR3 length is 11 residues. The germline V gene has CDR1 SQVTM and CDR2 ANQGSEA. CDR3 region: CSVEGGQAGLF. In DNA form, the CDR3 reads TGCAGCGTTGAGGGAGGACAGGCGGGCCTCTTT.

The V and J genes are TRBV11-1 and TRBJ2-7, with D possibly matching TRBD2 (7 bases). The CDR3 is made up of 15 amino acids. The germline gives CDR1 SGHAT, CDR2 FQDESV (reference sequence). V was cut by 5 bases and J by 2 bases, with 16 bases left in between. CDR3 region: CASSRTGGSPYEQYF. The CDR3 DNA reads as TGTGCCAGCAGCAGAACGGGGGGCTCCCCCTACGAGCAGTACTTC.

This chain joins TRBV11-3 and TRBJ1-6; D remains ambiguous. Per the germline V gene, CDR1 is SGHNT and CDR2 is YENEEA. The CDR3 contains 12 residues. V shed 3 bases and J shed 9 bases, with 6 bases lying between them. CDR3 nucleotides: TGTGCCAGCAGCTTCTTAATTTCACCCCTCCACTTT. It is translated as CASSFLISPLHF.

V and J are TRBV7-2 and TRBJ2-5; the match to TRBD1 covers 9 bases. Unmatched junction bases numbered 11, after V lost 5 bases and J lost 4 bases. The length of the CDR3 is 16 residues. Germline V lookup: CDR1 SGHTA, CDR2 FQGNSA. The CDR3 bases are TGTGCCAGCAGCATAACAACCGGGACAGGGACAGAGACCCAGTACTTC. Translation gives CASSITTGTGTETQYF.

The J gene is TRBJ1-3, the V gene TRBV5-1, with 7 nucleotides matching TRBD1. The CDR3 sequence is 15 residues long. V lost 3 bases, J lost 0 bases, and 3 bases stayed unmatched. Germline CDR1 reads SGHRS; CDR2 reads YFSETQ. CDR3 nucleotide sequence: TGCGCCAGCAGCTCCACAGGGGTCTCTGGAAACACCATATATTTT. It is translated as CASSSTGVSGNTIYF. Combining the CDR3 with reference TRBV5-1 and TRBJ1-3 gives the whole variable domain KAGVTQTPRYLIKTRGQQVTLSCSPISGHRSVSWYQQTPGQGLQFLFEYFSETQRNKGNFPGRFSGRQFSNSRSEMNVSTLELGDSALYLCASSSTGVSGNTIYFGEGSWLTVV.

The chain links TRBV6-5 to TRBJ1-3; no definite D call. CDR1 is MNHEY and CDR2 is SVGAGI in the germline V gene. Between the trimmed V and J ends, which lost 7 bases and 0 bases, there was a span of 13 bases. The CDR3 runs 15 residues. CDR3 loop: CASTRDRSSGNTIYF. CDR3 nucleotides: TGTGCCAGCACACGGGATCGTAGCTCTGGAAACACCATATATTTT.

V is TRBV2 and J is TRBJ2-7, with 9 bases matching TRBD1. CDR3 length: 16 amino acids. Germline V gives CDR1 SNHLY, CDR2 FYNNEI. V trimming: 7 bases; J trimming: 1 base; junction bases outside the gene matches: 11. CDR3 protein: CASIPRTGVRSYEQYF. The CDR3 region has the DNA TGTGCCAGCATCCCCAGGACAGGGGTTAGATCCTACGAGCAGTACTTC.

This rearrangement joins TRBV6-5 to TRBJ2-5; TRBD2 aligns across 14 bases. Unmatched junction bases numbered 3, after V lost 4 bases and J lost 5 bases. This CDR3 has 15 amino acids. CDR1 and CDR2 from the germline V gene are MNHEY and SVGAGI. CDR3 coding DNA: TGTGCCAGCAGTTTGGGGACTAGCGGGAGCGAGACCCAGTACTTC. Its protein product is CASSLGTSGSETQYF.

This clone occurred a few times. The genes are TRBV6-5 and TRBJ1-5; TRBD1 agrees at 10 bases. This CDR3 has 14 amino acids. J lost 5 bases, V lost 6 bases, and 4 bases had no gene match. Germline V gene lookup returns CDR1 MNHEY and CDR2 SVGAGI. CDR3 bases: TGTGCCAGCAGGAAGACAGGGGGCGATCAGCCCCAGCATTTT. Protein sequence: CASRKTGGDQPQHF.

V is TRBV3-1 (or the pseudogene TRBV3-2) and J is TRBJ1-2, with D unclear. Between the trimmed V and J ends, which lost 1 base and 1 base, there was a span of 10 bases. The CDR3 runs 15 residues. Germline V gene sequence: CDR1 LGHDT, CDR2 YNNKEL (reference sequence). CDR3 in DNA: TGTGCCAGCAGCCAAGTCCCCCGAGGTAACTATGGCTACACCTTC. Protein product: CASSQVPRGNYGYTF.

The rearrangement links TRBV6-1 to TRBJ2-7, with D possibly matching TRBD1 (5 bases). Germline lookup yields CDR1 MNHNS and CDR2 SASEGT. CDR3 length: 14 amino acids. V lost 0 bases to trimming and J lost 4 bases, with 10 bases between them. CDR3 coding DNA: TGTGCCAGCAGTGAAGCTACAGGTCTTTACGAGCAGTACTTC. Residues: CASSEATGLYEQYF.

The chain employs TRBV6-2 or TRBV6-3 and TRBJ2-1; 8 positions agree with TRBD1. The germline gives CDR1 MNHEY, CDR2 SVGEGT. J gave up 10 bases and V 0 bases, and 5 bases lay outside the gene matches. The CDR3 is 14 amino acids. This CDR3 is CASSYSVRGREQFF. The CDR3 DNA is TGTGCCAGCAGTTACTCGGTCAGGGGGCGCGAGCAGTTCTTC.

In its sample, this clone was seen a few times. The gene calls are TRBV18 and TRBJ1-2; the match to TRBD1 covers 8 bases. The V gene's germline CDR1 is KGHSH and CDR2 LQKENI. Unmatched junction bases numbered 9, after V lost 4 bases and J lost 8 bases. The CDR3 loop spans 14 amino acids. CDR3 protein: CASSLKQGDSGYTF. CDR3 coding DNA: TGTGCCAGCTCACTAAAACAGGGGGATAGCGGCTACACCTTC.

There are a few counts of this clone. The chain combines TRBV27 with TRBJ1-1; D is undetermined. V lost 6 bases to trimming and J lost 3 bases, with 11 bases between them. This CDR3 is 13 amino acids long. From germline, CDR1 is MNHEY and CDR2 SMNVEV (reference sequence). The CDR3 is CASRRVWDTEAFF. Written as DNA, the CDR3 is TGTGCCAGCAGGAGAGTGTGGGACACTGAAGCTTTCTTT.

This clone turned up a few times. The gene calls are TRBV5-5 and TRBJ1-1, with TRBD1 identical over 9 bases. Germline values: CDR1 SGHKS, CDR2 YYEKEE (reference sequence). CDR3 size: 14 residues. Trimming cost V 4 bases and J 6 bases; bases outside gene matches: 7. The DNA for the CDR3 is TGTGCCAGCAGCCGGACAGGGGTAATCGCTGAAGCTTTCTTT. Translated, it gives CASSRTGVIAEAFF.

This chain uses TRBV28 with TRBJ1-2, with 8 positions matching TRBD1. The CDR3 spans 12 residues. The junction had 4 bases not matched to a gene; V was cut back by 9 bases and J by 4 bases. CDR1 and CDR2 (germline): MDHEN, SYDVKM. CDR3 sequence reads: CASGQGSYGYTF. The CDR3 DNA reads TGTGCCAGTGGACAGGGCTCCTATGGCTACACCTTC.

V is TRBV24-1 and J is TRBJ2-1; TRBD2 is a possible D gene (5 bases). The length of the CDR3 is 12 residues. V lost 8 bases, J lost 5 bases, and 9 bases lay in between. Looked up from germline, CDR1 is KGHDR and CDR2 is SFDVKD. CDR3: CATIGNNNEQFF. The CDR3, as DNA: TGTGCCACCATCGGGAACAACAATGAGCAGTTCTTC.

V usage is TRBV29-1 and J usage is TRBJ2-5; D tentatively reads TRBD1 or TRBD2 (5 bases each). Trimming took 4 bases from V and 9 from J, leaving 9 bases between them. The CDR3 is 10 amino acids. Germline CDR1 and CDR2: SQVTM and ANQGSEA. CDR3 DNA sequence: TGCAGCGTTGGGGGGATGGCCCAGTACTTC. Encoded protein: CSVGGMAQYF. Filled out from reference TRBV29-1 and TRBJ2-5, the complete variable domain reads SAVISQKPSRDICQRGTSLTIQCQVDSQVTMMFWYRQQPGQSLTLIATANQGSEATYESGFVIDKFPISRPNLTFSTLTVSNMSPEDSSIYLCSVGGMAQYFGPGTRLLVL.

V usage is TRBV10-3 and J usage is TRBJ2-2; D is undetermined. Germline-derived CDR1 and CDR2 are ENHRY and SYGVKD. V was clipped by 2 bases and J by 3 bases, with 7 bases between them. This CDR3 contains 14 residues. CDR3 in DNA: TGTGCCATCAGTGAGAGGATGGACACCGGGGAGCTGTTTTTT. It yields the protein CAISERMDTGELFF.

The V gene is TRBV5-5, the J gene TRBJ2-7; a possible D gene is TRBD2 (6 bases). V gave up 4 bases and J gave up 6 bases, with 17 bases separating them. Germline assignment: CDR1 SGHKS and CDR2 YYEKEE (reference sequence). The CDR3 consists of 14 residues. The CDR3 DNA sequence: TGTGCCAGCAGCCTACGGGACTCGGGGAGCGAGCAGTACTTC. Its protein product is CASSLRDSGSEQYF.